Shown below are 32 T cell receptor beta chains from a single sample sequenced in a study of metastatic and nonmetastatic thyroid tumors. Using MiXCR, TCRdb reanalyzed the PCR reads. Seen here are around 26,000 clones, about 15% observed once, and the top ten hold approximately 3.3%. Patients had received no treatment of any kind before thyroid surgery. Sequenced material: blood. The receptors were sampled from a female donor with papillary thyroid cancer or a benign thyroid nodule (not recorded which). Some clones in this sample may be carry-over from other donors' samples.

This clone was counted ten times or more. The chain links TRBV7-6 to TRBJ2-6; no clear D. The V end was cut by 4 bases, the J end by 2 bases, with 0 bases between. This CDR3 region has 12 residues. Germline CDR1 reads SGHVS; CDR2 reads FNYEAQ. The CDR3 sequence is CASSSGANVLTF. CDR3 DNA: TGTGCCAGCAGCTCTGGGGCCAACGTCCTGACTTTC.

This clone is deemed medium-sized (0.01 to 0.1%). This sequence joins TRBV28 and TRBJ2-7; TRBD2 agrees at 14 bases. Germline V CDR1 and CDR2: MDHEN, SYDVKM. V lost 10 bases and J lost 5; bases outside the gene matches: 25. The CDR3 covers 20 residues. The CDR3 sequence is CATLNAENYWTSGRSHEQYF. The CDR3 coding sequence is TGTGCCACCCTAAACGCGGAGAATTACTGGACTAGCGGGAGGAGCCACGAGCAGTACTTC.

This clone is judged medium-sized (0.01 to 0.1%). V is TRBV28 and J is TRBJ1-1; TRBD1 aligns across 8 bases. Germline-derived CDR1 and CDR2 are MDHEN and SYDVKM. The J segment lost 1 base and the V segment lost 4 bases, leaving 5 bases of the junction unmatched. The CDR3 contains 15 residues. In DNA, the CDR3 is TGTGCCAGCAGTTACGACAGGGGTCGGAACACTGAAGCTTTCTTT. Amino acid sequence: CASSYDRGRNTEAFF.

This clone has a count of ten or more. V gene TRBV20-1 combines with J gene TRBJ1-1; possibly TRBD1 for D (5 bases). Between the trimmed V and J ends, which lost 6 bases and 4 bases, there was a span of 18 bases. From germline, CDR1 is DFQATT and CDR2 SNEGSKA (reference sequence). CDR3 length: 14 residues. The CDR3 loop reads CSAPRGWGPTEAFF. DNA of the CDR3: TGCAGTGCCCCTAGGGGTTGGGGTCCCACTGAAGCTTTCTTT.

This clone was picked up many times. The chain has TRBV20-1 and TRBJ2-5; maybe TRBD2 (6 bases). The V end was cut by 1 base, the J end by 9 bases, with 15 bases between. CDR3 length equals 13 residues. Per the germline V gene, CDR1 is DFQATT and CDR2 is SNEGSKA (reference sequence). CDR3 in amino acids: CSARAGTGDAQYF. The CDR3 bases are TGCAGTGCTAGAGCCGGAACGGGGGATGCCCAGTACTTC.

This clone occurred many times. The chain links TRBV2 to TRBJ2-2; D unclear. The CDR3 contains 12 residues. V was pared by 9 bases and J by 1 base, with 6 bases between. Germline loops: CDR1 SNHLY, CDR2 FYNNEI. CDR3 nucleotides: TGTGCCAGTCTCATGAACACCGGGGAGCTGTTTTTT. Its protein is CASLMNTGELFF.

Turning to this clone: The junction does not match germline at one end; this may be a read error. The chain joins TRBV27 to TRBJ1-1, with TRBD1 identical over 8 bases. The CDR3 is made up of 13 amino acids. Per germline, CDR1 MNHEY and CDR2 SMNVEV (reference sequence). The CDR3 DNA reads TGTGCCAACAGTTTAGGACAGGGTACCGAAGCTTTCTTT. It codes for CANSLGQGTEAFF.

The genes are TRBV7-9 and TRBJ1-2; 8 bases line up with TRBD1. CDR1 and CDR2 from the germline V gene are SEHNR and FQNEAQ (reference sequence). The CDR3 extends over 15 amino acids. With 1 base clipped from V and 5 bases from J, the junction kept 6 bases outside the gene matches. The CDR3 DNA sequence: TGTGCCAGCAGCTTAGAGGCAGGGGGCGTATATGGCTACACCTTC. It encodes CASSLEAGGVYGYTF.

This clone was seen many times. This chain uses TRBV14 with TRBJ2-7; D might be TRBD1 or TRBD2, each matching 5 bases. Germline V gene sequence: CDR1 SGHDN, CDR2 FVKESK. Trimming left V 0 bases short and J 5 bases short, with 14 bases between. This CDR3 spans 15 amino acids. CDR3 amino acids: CASSQDGTRQDEQYF. The DNA for the CDR3 is TGTGCCAGCAGCCAAGATGGGACGCGGCAAGACGAGCAGTACTTC.

About this clone itself: At one boundary the junction diverges from the germline segment, which might be a read error. This chain links TRBV6-1 with TRBJ1-1; D call uncertain. The CDR3 runs 13 residues. Germline V gives CDR1 MNHNS, CDR2 SASEGT. The CDR3 nucleotides are TGTACCAGCAGTTCCAAACACAACACTGAAGCTTTCTTT. It specifies CTSSSKHNTEAFF.

The V and J genes are TRBV18 and TRBJ1-3, with no clear D. Germline V gene data show CDR1 as KGHSH and CDR2 as LQKENI. V lost 8 bases and J 0 bases, leaving 11 bases between the germline ends. The CDR3 loop spans 14 amino acids. The CDR3 loop reads CASAPRDSGNTIYF. The CDR3 nucleotides are TGTGCCAGCGCGCCTAGAGACTCTGGAAACACCATATATTTT.

There are a few counts of this clone. One junction end disagrees with the germline gene, perhaps due to a read error. The chain joins TRBV6-1 to TRBJ1-5, with 7 bases aligning to TRBD1. The length of the CDR3 is 14 residues. Germline-derived CDR1 and CDR2 are MNHNS and SASEGT. CDR3 DNA sequence: TGTGCCAGCAGCCACGACAGGGACAATAAGCCCCACCATTTT. Protein product: CASSHDRDNKPHHF.

This clone was recorded many times. The chain is built from TRBV7-2 and TRBJ1-2; TRBD1 is a possible D gene (6 bases). The V gene's germline CDR1 is SGHTA and CDR2 FQGNSA. CDR3 length: 15 residues. V lost 1 base, J lost 6 bases, and 15 bases lay in between. As DNA, the CDR3 is TGTGCCAGCAGCTTAGACAGGGAGGGAAGGAATGGCTACACCTTC. As protein: CASSLDREGRNGYTF.

This chain uses TRBV19 with TRBJ1-2; perhaps TRBD1 as D (6 bases). This CDR3 contains 16 residues. CDR1 is LNHDA and CDR2 is SQIVND in the germline V gene (reference sequence). V shed 0 bases and J shed 8 bases, with 19 bases lying between them. The DNA for the CDR3 is TGTGCCAGTAGTATAGATCCCCGTGCAGGGGAAGAAGGCTACACCTTC. Encoded protein: CASSIDPRAGEEGYTF.

This clone occurred many times. The chain is built from TRBV7-2 and TRBJ2-7; 8 nucleotides align to TRBD2. The J segment lost 3 bases and the V segment lost 1 base, leaving 5 bases of the junction unmatched. The CDR3 consists of 15 residues. Per germline, CDR1 SGHTA and CDR2 FQGNSA. The CDR3 here is CASSLGGLAGYEQYF. CDR3 sequence (DNA): TGTGCCAGCAGCTTAGGAGGTCTAGCGGGCTACGAGCAGTACTTC. Based on the CDR3 plus reference TRBV7-2 and TRBJ2-7, the full variable domain is GAGVSQSPSNKVTEKGKDVELRCDPISGHTALYWYRQSLGQGLEFLIYFQGNSAPDKSGLPSDRFSAERTGGSVSTLTIQRTQQEDSAVYLCASSLGGLAGYEQYFGPGTRLTVT.

This clone came up many times. This chain connects TRBV24-1 to TRBJ1-5, with 10 bases identical to TRBD1. Germline-derived CDR1 and CDR2 are KGHDR and SFDVKD. With 4 bases clipped from V and 3 bases from J, the junction kept 2 bases outside the gene matches. CDR3 length: 15 residues. The CDR3: CATSDDRGPNQPQHF. CDR3 nucleotides: TGTGCCACCAGTGACGACAGGGGGCCCAATCAGCCCCAGCATTTT.

This clone was seen ten or more times. This rearrangement joins TRBV5-4 to TRBJ1-6; unclear D gene. Germline loops: CDR1 SGHNT, CDR2 YYREEE (reference sequence). The V gene lost 0 bases and the J gene lost 8 bases, with 12 bases spanning the gap. The CDR3 extends over 15 amino acids. The CDR3: CASSLGRELHSPLHF. The CDR3 DNA sequence: TGTGCCAGCAGCTTGGGACGGGAGTTACATTCACCCCTCCACTTT.

The table lists this clone with many counts. V usage is TRBV6-2 or TRBV6-3 and J usage is TRBJ2-2; D may be TRBD1 or TRBD2 (5 bases each). Germline values: CDR1 MNHEY, CDR2 SVGEGT. There are 12 residues in the CDR3. Trimming stripped 7 bases from V and 5 bases from J, with 8 bases between. The CDR3 loop reads CASTGGTGELFF. The CDR3 DNA reads TGTGCCAGCACTGGGGGAACCGGGGAGCTGTTTTTT.

This clone was counted at least ten times. This chain connects TRBV6-4 to TRBJ2-1; D is perhaps TRBD2 (5 bases). CDR3 size: 14 residues. V gave up 3 bases and J gave up 5 bases, with 11 bases separating them. The germline gives CDR1 MRHNA, CDR2 SNTAGT. This CDR3 reads CASSELGAHNEQFF. CDR3 coding DNA: TGTGCCAGCAGTGAACTAGGAGCACACAATGAGCAGTTCTTC.

This clone came up many times. This chain uses TRBV13 with TRBJ2-1, with a weak D call TRBD2 (6 bases). Germline loops: CDR1 PRHDT, CDR2 FYEKMQ (reference sequence). The CDR3 totals 14 residues. The germline V and J ends were trimmed by 7 bases and 0 bases, with 10 bases remaining between them. The CDR3 DNA is TGTGCCAGCATTTTGCGGGGCTCCTACAATGAGCAGTTCTTC. It encodes CASILRGSYNEQFF. The variable domain in full, completed from reference TRBV13 and TRBJ2-1, reads AAGVIQSPRHLIKEKRETATLKCYPIPRHDTVYWYQQGPGQDPQFLISFYEKMQSDKGSIPDRFSAQQFSDYHSELNMSSLELGDSALYFCASILRGSYNEQFFGPGTRLTVL.

This clone showed up many times. V usage is TRBV7-9 and J usage is TRBJ2-1; the D gene is possibly TRBD1 (6 bases). Looked up from germline, CDR1 is SEHNR and CDR2 is FQNEAQ (reference sequence). The length of the CDR3 is 10 residues. The germline V and J ends were trimmed by 5 bases and 12 bases, with 8 bases remaining between them. The CDR3 here is CASSPTGQFF. In nucleotides, the CDR3 is TGTGCCAGCAGCCCGACAGGGCAGTTCTTC.

About this clone itself: Mismatch with germline at one junction end may stem from a read error. CDR3 region: CVSSLERQGAYEQYF. The CDR3 DNA follows: TGTGTCAGCAGCTTAGAACGGCAGGGGGCCTACGAGCAGTACTTC. This chain uses TRBV7-9 with TRBJ2-7, with 7 bases lining up with TRBD1. This CDR3 has 15 amino acids. The germline V gene has CDR1 SEHNR and CDR2 FQNEAQ (reference sequence).

This clone came up many times. This chain joins TRBV20-1 and TRBJ2-5, with 11 bases identical to TRBD2. Germline CDR1 DFQATT, CDR2 SNEGSKA (reference sequence). This CDR3 has 16 amino acids. V lost 3 bases to trimming and J lost 1 base; unmatched junction nucleotides: 7. The CDR3 bases are TGCAGTGCTAGGCGCCCGGGACTAGCGGCCCAAGAGACCCAGTACTTC. This gives the protein CSARRPGLAAQETQYF.

This clone appeared many times. The sample carries other DNA sequences with the same CDR3. The chain joins TRBV18 to TRBJ2-3; 7 bases are shared with TRBD2. Trimming removed 0 bases from V and 6 bases from J; junction bases left unmatched: 6. The CDR3 has 15 residues. CDR1 and CDR2 (germline): KGHSH, LQKENI. CDR3 protein: CASSPPDGGRDTQYF. The CDR3, as DNA: TGTGCCAGCTCACCACCCGACGGGGGGAGGGATACGCAGTATTTT.

This clone was seen many times. The chain couples TRBV15 to TRBJ1-2; D not certain. V lost 3 bases and J 8 bases, leaving 16 bases between the germline ends. Germline assignment: CDR1 LNHNV and CDR2 YYDKDF (reference sequence). The CDR3 contains 14 residues. The CDR3 coding sequence is TGTGCCACCAGCAGTCGAGGAGGACCAGTGGGCTACACCTTC. Protein product: CATSSRGGPVGYTF.

This clone appeared many times. The V and J genes are TRBV29-1 and TRBJ1-1; D ambiguous. Germline V gene lookup returns CDR1 SQVTM and CDR2 ANQGSEA. The CDR3 is made up of 14 amino acids. Trimming pared 7 bases from V and 0 bases from J, leaving 15 bases between. The CDR3, as DNA: TGCAGCGCCCCGGGATACTCAATGAACACTGAAGCTTTCTTT. It yields the protein CSAPGYSMNTEAFF.

The table lists this clone with many counts. The chain uses TRBV7-9 and TRBJ2-1, with D perhaps matching TRBD1 (6 bases). CDR1 SEHNR and CDR2 FQNEAQ come from the germline V gene (reference sequence). V was cut by 0 bases and J by 6 bases, with 12 bases left in between. The CDR3 sequence is 15 residues long. The DNA for the CDR3 is TGTGCCAGCAGCTTAGCAGGGGGACACCTCAATGAGCAGTTCTTC. Protein sequence: CASSLAGGHLNEQFF.

This clone appeared many times. The chain has TRBV2 and TRBJ2-3; the D gene is possibly TRBD1 (5 bases). CDR1 and CDR2 from the germline V gene are SNHLY and FYNNEI. V lost 6 bases and J lost 9, with 7 bases in between. This CDR3 contains 10 residues. The CDR3 coding sequence is TGTGCCAGCAGGGCAGGGACGCAGTATTTT. It specifies CASRAGTQYF.

This clone was detected ten times or more. This rearrangement joins TRBV14 to TRBJ2-4, with TRBD2 matching 10 bases. V trimming: 6 bases; J trimming: 1 base; junction bases outside the gene matches: 3. This CDR3 is 15 amino acids long. The germline V gene has CDR1 SGHDN and CDR2 FVKESK. Here the CDR3 DNA reads TGTGCCAGCAGTCTAGCGGGAGACGCCAAAAACATTCAGTACTTC. It specifies CASSLAGDAKNIQYF.

The sample holds many counts of this clone. The DNA of the CDR3 is TGCGCCAGCAGCTTGCGGGGGGATCCAGGCCAGCCCCAGCATTTT. Its protein product is CASSLRGDPGQPQHF. This chain links TRBV5-1 with TRBJ1-5; a possible D gene is TRBD1 (5 bases). Trimming removed 1 base from V and 7 bases from J, with 15 bases in between. The CDR3 is 15 residues long. The germline V gene encodes CDR1 SGHRS and CDR2 YFSETQ.

This clone was observed at least ten times. The chain employs TRBV19 and TRBJ1-6, with D unresolved. The germline CDR1 and CDR2 sequences are LNHDA and SQIVND (reference sequence). The CDR3 covers 14 residues. V was pared by 7 bases and J by 0 bases, with 7 bases between. CDR3 loop: CASKWSSYNSPLHF. CDR3 coding DNA: TGTGCCAGTAAATGGAGCTCCTATAATTCACCCCTCCACTTT. Full variable domain (remainder filled in from reference TRBV19 and TRBJ1-6): DGGITQSPKYLFRKEGQNVTLSCEQNLNHDAMYWYRQDPGQGLRLIYYSQIVNDFQKGDIAEGYSVSREKKESFPLTVTSAQKNPTAFYLCASKWSSYNSPLHFGNGTRLTVT.

As regards this clone: A read error may produce the germline difference seen at one junction end. The rearrangement joins TRBV12-3 or TRBV12-4 to TRBJ2-5, with TRBD1 identical over 7 bases. The CDR3 is 14 residues long. The CDR3 loop reads CASSLTGDQETQYF. The CDR3, as DNA: TGTGCCAGCAGCCTAACAGGGGACCAAGAGACACAGTACTTC.